Listed here are 30 T cell receptor beta chains from one sample, sequenced in a study of blood T cell repertoires in COVID-19. Sequencing used immunoSEQ multiplex PCR; TCRdb keeps in-frame clones, though not all of them. The sample consists of approximately 220,000 clones, 75% to 90% of them appearing once. Sequenced sample: PBMCs or T cells enriched from blood (not recorded which). The receptors derive from a woman in her thirties who had been exposed to COVID-19.

This clone was counted between two and nine times. Other DNA sequences within the sample encode an identical CDR3. This sequence joins TRBV10-3 and TRBJ2-7; 7 nucleotides agree with TRBD1. The V and J ends lost 0 bases and 5 bases, in that order; junction bases with no gene match: 1. This CDR3 has 13 residues. CDR1 is ENHRY, CDR2 SYGVKD, per germline. The CDR3 region has the DNA TGTGCCATCAGTGAGTCGACAGGGAACGAGCAGTACTTC. Protein product: CAISESTGNEQYF.

This chain joins TRBV30 and TRBJ1-3; no clear D. This CDR3 is built from 12 residues. Germline V gives CDR1 GTSNPN, CDR2 SVGIG (reference sequence). The ends were cut back, 5 bases at V and 0 bases at J, with 5 bases in the middle. In nucleotides, the CDR3 is TGTGCCTGGTCAGTCTCTGGAAACACCATATATTTT. Translated, it gives CAWSVSGNTIYF.

This chain connects TRBV5-1 to TRBJ1-1, with a tentative D call TRBD1 (5 bases). Trimming took off 6 bases at V and 0 bases at J, with 24 bases between the two ends. CDR3 length equals 18 residues. From germline, CDR1 is SGHRS and CDR2 YFSETQ. DNA of the CDR3: TGCGCCAGCAAATCTCCCCGGGGGGGTACAGATTTGAACACTGAAGCTTTCTTT. It is translated as CASKSPRGGTDLNTEAFF.

The chain couples TRBV7-9 to TRBJ1-5, with a tentative D call TRBD1 (6 bases). This CDR3 has 16 amino acids. V was pared by 4 bases and J by 4 bases, with 17 bases between. In germline, CDR1 is SEHNR, CDR2 FQNEAQ (reference sequence). In nucleotides, the CDR3 is TGTGCCAGCAGCTCCAAAACAGGGAAAACAAATCAGCCCCAGCATTTT. Translating it yields CASSSKTGKTNQPQHF.

The chain is built from TRBV2 and TRBJ1-5; D might be TRBD1 (6 bases). The CDR3 loop spans 13 amino acids. The V end was cut by 6 bases, the J end by 6 bases, with 12 bases between. From germline, CDR1 is SNHLY and CDR2 FYNNEI. CDR3 coding DNA: TGTGCCAGCAGGGCCAGGGGTGGTCAGCCCCAGCATTTT. It encodes CASRARGGQPQHF.

V is TRBV2 and J is TRBJ1-5; no reliable D call. The CDR3 spans 13 residues. The germline V and J ends were trimmed by 4 bases and 6 bases, with 10 bases remaining between them. Germline V lookup: CDR1 SNHLY, CDR2 FYNNEI. CDR3 bases: TGTGCCAGCAGTGTATCGCGCCCTCAGCCCCAGCATTTT. It yields the protein CASSVSRPQPQHF.

J is TRBJ1-1 and V is TRBV4-1; D unresolved. The CDR3 length is 14 residues. V lost 4 bases, J lost 0 bases, and 9 bases lay in between. The germline gives CDR1 MGHRA, CDR2 YSYEKL. The CDR3 DNA follows: TGCGCCAGCAGCCGAGGAGATGTGAACACTGAAGCTTTCTTT. Protein: CASSRGDVNTEAFF.

This sequence joins TRBV18 and TRBJ2-7; 11 nucleotides agree with TRBD1. The CDR3 sequence is 16 residues long. V gave up 6 bases and J gave up 3 bases; unmatched junction bases: 10. Germline V gene lookup returns CDR1 KGHSH and CDR2 LQKENI. The chain's CDR3 is CASSPTGTGGIYEQYF. As DNA, the CDR3 is TGTGCCAGCTCTCCCACCGGGACAGGGGGAATCTACGAGCAGTACTTC.

The rearrangement uses TRBV27 and TRBJ1-2, with TRBD1 as a possible D gene (5 bases). Germline loops: CDR1 MNHEY, CDR2 SMNVEV (reference sequence). Trimming left V 7 bases short and J 8 bases short, with 17 bases between. This CDR3 region has 13 residues. The CDR3 loop is CASKLGPLAGYTF. The CDR3 DNA reads as TGTGCCAGCAAACTGGGGCCCCTGGCGGGCTACACCTTC.

In nucleotides, the CDR3 is TGTGCCAGCAGCCAAGTAACCGGGCCGTATCAGGGCTACAATGAGCAGTTCTTC. As protein: CASSQVTGPYQGYNEQFF. The rearrangement uses TRBV3-1 (or the pseudogene TRBV3-2) and TRBJ2-1; the D gene is possibly TRBD1 (5 bases). Per germline, CDR1 LGHDT and CDR2 YNNKEL (reference sequence). The CDR3 covers 18 residues. V was shortened by 1 base and J by 3 bases, with 19 bases between the two germline ends.

The chain couples TRBV20-1 to TRBJ2-7, with D possibly being TRBD2 (5 bases). With 5 bases removed from V and 3 bases from J, the gap between germline ends came to 11 bases. The CDR3 spans 12 residues. Germline V gives CDR1 DFQATT, CDR2 SNEGSKA (reference sequence). The CDR3 DNA follows: TGCAGTGCTGGTGGACTGAACTACGAGCAGTACTTC. This sequence encodes CSAGGLNYEQYF.

This clone was observed a few times. This chain connects TRBV30 to TRBJ2-2, with D unresolved. From germline, CDR1 is GTSNPN and CDR2 SVGIG (reference sequence). The CDR3 totals 13 residues. Trimming removed 0 bases from V and 6 bases from J, with 8 bases in between. The CDR3 DNA is TGTGCCTGGAGTGTATCCCTAGCCGGGGAGCTGTTTTTT. Protein: CAWSVSLAGELFF.

The rearrangement links TRBV25-1 to TRBJ2-3; TRBD1 matches 9 bases. The germline V gene has CDR1 MGHDK and CDR2 SYGVNS. V shed 8 bases and J 4 bases; nucleotides not matched to a gene: 10. The CDR3 totals 15 residues. In DNA form, the CDR3 reads TGTGCCAGCGGCGGCGACAGGGGGTACGCAGATACGCAGTATTTT. Amino acid sequence: CASGGDRGYADTQYF.

In its sample, this clone was seen once. The chain employs TRBV27 and TRBJ1-3, with D possibly TRBD1 on 5 matching bases. The CDR3 contains 14 residues. Germline-derived CDR1 and CDR2 are MNHEY and SMNVEV (reference sequence). V was shortened by 2 bases and J by 0 bases, with 5 bases between the two germline ends. The CDR3 DNA follows: TGTGCCAGCAGTTTAGACAGCTCTGGAAACACCATATATTTT. Protein sequence: CASSLDSSGNTIYF.

V and J are TRBV10-2 and TRBJ1-5; unclear D gene. The germline gives CDR1 WSHSY, CDR2 SAAADI. The germline V and J ends were trimmed by 6 bases and 1 base, with 16 bases remaining between them. CDR3 length: 16 residues. Here the CDR3 DNA reads TGCGCCAGCAGGGACCGCGGGCAGCCAAGCAATCAGCCCCAGCATTTT. This sequence encodes CASRDRGQPSNQPQHF.

The chain couples TRBV2 to TRBJ1-3, with a possible D match to TRBD1 (5 bases). V lost 3 bases and J 0 bases, leaving 9 bases between the germline ends. The CDR3 sequence is 15 residues long. Germline V CDR1 and CDR2: SNHLY, FYNNEI. DNA of the CDR3: TGTGCCAGCAGTGAGCCAGGGTTCTCTGGAAACACCATATATTTT. Protein: CASSEPGFSGNTIYF. The complete variable domain, with remaining parts taken from reference TRBV2 and TRBJ1-3, reads EPEVTQTPSHQVTQMGQEVILRCVPISNHLYFYWYRQILGQKVEFLVSFYNNEISEKSEIFDDQFSVERPDGSNFTLKIRSTKLEDSAMYFCASSEPGFSGNTIYFGEGSWLTVV.

V is TRBV12-3 or TRBV12-4 and J is TRBJ1-2, with D possibly matching TRBD1 (6 bases). Deletions cut 5 bases from V and 4 bases from J, with 11 bases between. This CDR3 spans 13 amino acids. CDR3 loop: CASSNRVSYGYTF. The CDR3 nucleotides are TGTGCCAGCAGTAACAGGGTGAGCTATGGCTACACCTTC.

The genes are TRBV2 and TRBJ1-2, with TRBD1 identical over 10 bases. The germline V gene encodes CDR1 SNHLY and CDR2 FYNNEI. CDR3 size: 14 residues. J lost 7 bases, V lost 5 bases, and 7 bases had no gene match. Here the CDR3 reads CASSHRDRGSGYTF. DNA for the CDR3: TGTGCCAGCAGTCATCGGGACAGGGGCTCTGGCTACACCTTC.

V is TRBV10-2 and J is TRBJ1-2; D might be TRBD1 (5 bases). Germline V gene sequence: CDR1 WSHSY, CDR2 SAAADI. V was trimmed by 8 bases and J by 5 bases, leaving 33 bases between them. The CDR3 loop spans 19 amino acids. CDR3 sequence: CASLPFLRKGHPNRYGYTF. The CDR3 region has the DNA TGCGCCAGCCTCCCTTTCTTGAGGAAGGGCCACCCGAACAGGTATGGCTACACCTTC.

The rearrangement links TRBV3-1 (or the pseudogene TRBV3-2) to TRBJ1-6, with D unclear. The CDR3 covers 15 residues. From germline, CDR1 is LGHDT and CDR2 YNNKEL (reference sequence). Trimming took off 4 bases at V and 0 bases at J, with 7 bases between the two ends. DNA of the CDR3: TGTGCCAGCAGCCCACAGAGCTCCTATAATTCACCCCTCCACTTT. This sequence encodes CASSPQSSYNSPLHF.

The chain recombines TRBV30 with TRBJ1-2; a possible D gene is TRBD1 (5 bases). This CDR3 has 12 residues. Germline CDR1 GTSNPN, CDR2 SVGIG (reference sequence). The V gene lost 4 bases and the J gene lost 4 bases, with 10 bases spanning the gap. The CDR3: CAWIGAVYGYTF. The DNA for the CDR3 is TGTGCCTGGATAGGGGCAGTCTATGGCTACACCTTC.

CDR3 residues: CASSPSGYSGSYEQYF. CDR3 DNA sequence: TGTGCCAGCAGCCCCTCCGGCTATTCGGGCTCCTACGAGCAGTACTTC. The chain has TRBV4-2 and TRBJ2-7; D gene unclear. V lost 4 bases and J lost 0, with 16 bases in between. Looked up from germline, CDR1 is LGHNA and CDR2 is YNFKEQ. The CDR3 loop spans 16 amino acids.

The rearrangement joins TRBV30 to TRBJ1-3; weak D call: TRBD1 (6 bases). This CDR3 has 19 amino acids. V was shortened by 2 bases and J by 2 bases, with 25 bases between the two germline ends. CDR1 is GTSNPN and CDR2 is SVGIG in the germline V gene (reference sequence). CDR3 sequence (DNA): TGTGCCTGGAGTCAAGGGGGGGGGTTAAGAAAGGCGGCTGGAAACACCATATATTTT. This codes for CAWSQGGGLRKAAGNTIYF.

The V and J genes are TRBV6-5 and TRBJ2-3; unclear D gene. CDR3 length equals 16 residues. Per the germline V gene, CDR1 is MNHEY and CDR2 is SVGAGI. Trimming stripped 2 bases from V and 2 bases from J, with 14 bases between. The CDR3 protein is CASSYKITKPTDTQYF. The CDR3 bases are TGTGCCAGCAGTTACAAGATCACAAAACCCACAGATACGCAGTATTTT.

The chain carries TRBV19 and TRBJ2-5, with 10 nucleotides matching TRBD1. Unmatched junction bases numbered 12, after V lost 9 bases and J lost 5 bases. This CDR3 is 15 amino acids long. Per germline, CDR1 LNHDA and CDR2 SQIVND (reference sequence). The CDR3 nucleotides are TGTGCCAGCGCCCGGACCGGGACAGGGGAGGAGACCCAGTACTTC. It encodes CASARTGTGEETQYF.

The rearrangement uses TRBV5-1 and TRBJ2-5; a weak D match, TRBD1 (9 bases). Germline CDR1 is SGHRS and CDR2 is YFSETQ. The CDR3 length is 19 residues. V lost 4 bases to trimming and J lost 4 bases, with 29 bases between them. CDR3 nucleotides: TGCGCCAGCAGCCCCGGGACAGGGTATCGTCGGGGGGGCATAGAGACCCAGTACTTC. Its translation is CASSPGTGYRRGGIETQYF.

This clone was seen only once. This chain links TRBV12-5 with TRBJ1-4; 7 bases map to TRBD1. Germline V gene lookup returns CDR1 LGHNT and CDR2 FRNRAP. The trim removed 6 bases at V and 5 bases at J, leaving 9 bases unmatched. The CDR3 covers 15 residues. The CDR3 protein is CASGPMGQLNEKLFF. In nucleotides, the CDR3 is TGTGCTAGTGGCCCGATGGGACAGTTAAATGAAAAACTGTTTTTT.

The chain uses TRBV11-2 and TRBJ2-5; 11 bases are shared with TRBD2. The V segment lost 3 bases and the J segment 5 bases; nucleotides outside the gene matches: 11. Germline V gives CDR1 SGHAT, CDR2 FQNNGV. The CDR3 runs 17 residues. Written as DNA, the CDR3 is TGTGCCAGCAGCTTTGTGGCTAGCGGGGGGCGGGAGGAGACCCAGTACTTC. It translates to CASSFVASGGREETQYF.

The chain has TRBV7-9 and TRBJ2-2; 8 nucleotides line up with TRBD2. The CDR3 runs 16 residues. Germline CDR1 is SEHNR and CDR2 is FQNEAQ (reference sequence). The junction had 6 bases not matched to a gene; V was cut back by 5 bases and J by 1 base. The chain's CDR3 is CASSPTSGGNTGELFF. CDR3 DNA sequence: TGTGCCAGCAGCCCTACAAGCGGGGGGAACACCGGGGAGCTGTTTTTT.

The chain combines TRBV2 with TRBJ2-1; maybe TRBD2 (6 bases). This CDR3 is 17 amino acids long. The V and J ends lost 3 bases and 2 bases respectively, with 17 bases between them. Germline V gene lookup returns CDR1 SNHLY and CDR2 FYNNEI. The CDR3 reads CASSEPALAVTYNEQFF. CDR3 sequence (DNA): TGTGCCAGCAGTGAGCCAGCATTAGCGGTAACCTACAATGAGCAGTTCTTC.